This entry lists 15 T cell receptor beta chains sequenced from one sample in a study. A single record per CDR3 protein comes from TCRdb applying MiXCR to the RT-PCR reads. The sample records about 680,000 distinct CDR3 sequences, about 14% being singletons. The sequenced sample consisted of memory CD4+ T cells from blood. Receptors originate from a female donor in good health, serving as a healthy control.

This clonotype was detected only a few times. V usage is TRBV7-9 and J usage is TRBJ1-2; D gene ambiguous. CDR1 is SEHNR and CDR2 is FQNEAQ in the germline V gene (reference sequence). The CDR3 loop spans 14 amino acids. The ends were cut back, 5 bases at V and 4 bases at J, with 14 bases in the middle. The CDR3 nucleotides are TGTGCCAGCAGCGGTCGCCGACACTCCTATGGCTACACCTTC. Amino acid sequence: CASSGRRHSYGYTF. Based on the CDR3 plus reference TRBV7-9 and TRBJ1-2, the full variable domain is DTGVSQNPRHKITKRGQNVTFRCDPISEHNRLYWYRQTLGQGPEFLTYFQNEAQLEKSRLLSDRFSAERPKGSFSTLEIQRTEQGDSAMYLCASSGRRHSYGYTFGSGTRLTVV.

This chain uses TRBV30 with TRBJ2-3; TRBD1 agrees at 10 bases. With 2 bases clipped from V and 4 bases from J, the junction kept 9 bases outside the gene matches. The CDR3 runs to 16 residues. The germline V gene has CDR1 GTSNPN and CDR2 SVGIG (reference sequence). CDR3 DNA: TGTGCCTGGAGTTTCGGGGACAGGGGAGGCGCAGATACGCAGTATTTT. Translation: CAWSFGDRGGADTQYF.

This clonotype has only a few counts. V is TRBV28 and J is TRBJ2-7; 9 nucleotides agree with TRBD1. Per the germline V gene, CDR1 is MDHEN and CDR2 is SYDVKM. The length of the CDR3 is 13 residues. Unmatched junction bases numbered 4, after V lost 4 bases and J lost 6 bases. The CDR3 nucleotides read TGTGCCAGCAGTTGGGGACAGGGTGGCGAGCAGTACTTC. It codes for CASSWGQGGEQYF.

This clonotype was observed a single time. The CDR3 loop reads CASSEPQGNYGYTF. In DNA, the CDR3 is TGTGCCAGCAGTGAGCCGCAGGGAAACTATGGCTACACCTTC. The chain has TRBV6-2 or TRBV6-3 and TRBJ1-2; TRBD1 might be the D (5 bases). Trimming left V 5 bases short and J 2 bases short, with 12 bases between. Germline CDR1 is MNHEY and CDR2 is SVGEGT. This CDR3 spans 14 amino acids.

The chain links TRBV7-2 to TRBJ2-7, with TRBD1 matching 7 bases. CDR1 is SGHTA and CDR2 is FQGNSA in the germline V gene. The CDR3 has 12 amino acids. V gave up 6 bases and J gave up 6 bases; unmatched junction bases: 5. As DNA, the CDR3 is TGTGCCAGCAGACAGGGGTGGGGCGAGCAGTACTTC. It is translated as CASRQGWGEQYF.

This chain connects TRBV2 to TRBJ1-1, with a possible D match to TRBD1 (6 bases). V lost 8 bases and J 0 bases, leaving 10 bases between the germline ends. The CDR3 sequence is 13 residues long. Germline loops: CDR1 SNHLY, CDR2 FYNNEI. CDR3 residues: CASRTDLNTEAFF. CDR3 sequence (DNA): TGTGCCAGCCGGACAGACCTGAACACTGAAGCTTTCTTT.

V is TRBV28 and J is TRBJ2-5, with 9 nucleotides matching TRBD1. Germline CDR1 and CDR2: MDHEN and SYDVKM. The CDR3 covers 16 residues. V dropped 5 bases and J dropped 5; count of bases not matched to a gene: 12. The DNA of the CDR3 is TGTGCCAGCAGTGCCCCCGGGACAGGGAGAGAGGAGACCCAGTACTTC. Its translation is CASSAPGTGREETQYF.

This clonotype was recorded many times. The junction departs from the called germline gene at one end, perhaps through a read error. The rearrangement uses TRBV6-6 and TRBJ2-7; 10 bases agree with TRBD2. From germline, CDR1 is MNHNY and CDR2 SVGAGI (reference sequence). CDR3 length: 14 residues. The DNA of the CDR3 is TGTGCCAGCAGTCCCCTCAGCCTAGCGGGAGATCCGGCCTTC. This sequence encodes CASSPLSLAGDPAF.

J is TRBJ2-3 and V is TRBV5-1; a possible D gene is TRBD2 (5 bases). V lost 4 bases to trimming and J lost 4 bases, with 13 bases between them. The CDR3 sequence is 14 residues long. Germline V gene lookup returns CDR1 SGHRS and CDR2 YFSETQ. The CDR3 DNA reads as TGCGCCAGCAGCACCGGGATCGTGGCAGATACGCAGTATTTT. Translation gives CASSTGIVADTQYF.

This clonotype was found a few times. The gene calls are TRBV24-1 and TRBJ2-5; TRBD2 aligns across 12 bases. The CDR3 covers 17 residues. Germline trimming cut 3 bases from V and 4 bases from J; bases unmatched to any gene: 8. CDR1 KGHDR and CDR2 SFDVKD come from the germline V gene. The CDR3 here is CATSDDKTSGSVETQYF. Written as DNA, the CDR3 is TGTGCCACCAGTGATGATAAGACTAGCGGGAGTGTAGAGACCCAGTACTTC.

The chain combines TRBV10-3 with TRBJ1-5, with D hard to call. V was trimmed by 10 bases and J by 5 bases, leaving 15 bases between them. The CDR3 has 13 amino acids. Germline CDR1 and CDR2: ENHRY and SYGVKD. CDR3 amino acids: CATAFRKDQPQHF. In DNA form, the CDR3 reads TGTGCCACCGCTTTCCGCAAGGATCAGCCCCAGCATTTT.

In this sample, this clonotype turned up a few times. The gene calls are TRBV19 and TRBJ2-1; TRBD2 matches 9 bases. Germline V CDR1 and CDR2: LNHDA, SQIVND (reference sequence). The CDR3 is made up of 16 amino acids. Unmatched junction bases numbered 9, after V lost 8 bases and J lost 1 base. The CDR3 reads CASLGSAGGSYNEQFF. The CDR3 DNA sequence: TGTGCCAGTCTGGGGTCAGCGGGAGGTTCCTACAATGAGCAGTTCTTC.

This clonotype was picked up a small number of times. The V and J genes are TRBV24-1 and TRBJ2-3; D call uncertain. The CDR3 has 12 amino acids. The germline gives CDR1 KGHDR, CDR2 SFDVKD. Between the trimmed V and J ends, which lost 1 base and 6 bases, there was a span of 4 bases. CDR3 residues: CATSDFLDTQYF. DNA for the CDR3: TGTGCCACCAGTGATTTTTTGGATACGCAGTATTTT.

This clonotype was found many times. This chain joins TRBV3-1 and TRBJ2-7, with 9 bases aligning to TRBD1. This CDR3 region has 14 residues. Germline V gene data show CDR1 as LGHDT and CDR2 as YNNKEL (reference sequence). The junction had 8 bases not matched to a gene; V was cut back by 4 bases and J by 7 bases. Here the CDR3 reads CASSLRGQGWEQYF. CDR3 in DNA: TGTGCCAGCAGCCTAAGAGGACAGGGGTGGGAGCAGTACTTC.

This clonotype was seen a handful of times. The chain links TRBV5-6 to TRBJ2-7; TRBD1 matches at 9 bases. Germline V gene data show CDR1 as SGHDT and CDR2 as YYEEEE. With 0 bases clipped from V and 7 bases from J, the junction kept 11 bases outside the gene matches. This CDR3 contains 16 residues. The CDR3 coding sequence is TGTGCCAGCAGCTTGGCGGGCGGACAGGGGTATCGAGAGCAGTACTTC. Its translation is CASSLAGGQGYREQYF.